These 29 T cell receptor beta chains originate from one sample sequenced in a study of blood T cells in healthy people across ages. Together with a sample-barcoded 5' primer, a J-beta primer mix was included in a second PCR lasting about 6 to 11 cycles. One entry per CDR3 protein results from TCRdb running MiXCR on the 5' RACE reads. Of about 400,000 distinct CDR3 sequences listed, 45% to 65% are singletons. Sequenced sample: blood. The receptors were sampled from a man aged 55 to 69 in good health.

The CDR3 is CASSMQGAITQPQHF. The CDR3 DNA is TGTGCCAGCAGCATGCAGGGGGCCATCACTCAGCCCCAGCATTTT. This rearrangement joins TRBV7-2 to TRBJ1-5; TRBD1 matches 8 bases. V dropped 5 bases and J dropped 6; count of bases not matched to a gene: 9. The CDR3 sequence is 15 residues long. CDR1 is SGHTA and CDR2 is FQGNSA in the germline V gene.

This clonotype has only a few counts. This chain connects TRBV6-2 or TRBV6-3 to TRBJ2-1, with 9 bases aligning to TRBD2. The CDR3 consists of 16 residues. The germline gives CDR1 MNHEY, CDR2 SVGEGT. The V segment lost 0 bases and the J segment 7 bases; nucleotides outside the gene matches: 7. The CDR3 sequence: CASSYSAGGPQNEQFF. CDR3 DNA sequence: TGTGCCAGCAGTTACTCGGCGGGAGGGCCGCAGAATGAGCAGTTCTTC.

V gene TRBV5-1 combines with J gene TRBJ2-4; D gene uncertain. Germline V gives CDR1 SGHRS, CDR2 YFSETQ. The CDR3 contains 18 residues. Between the trimmed V and J ends, which lost 4 bases and 15 bases, there was a span of 35 bases. CDR3 protein: CASSHLLRGRDRAYERYF. The CDR3 nucleotides are TGCGCCAGCAGCCACCTTTTACGCGGACGCGATAGAGCCTACGAGCGGTACTTC.

The V and J genes are TRBV6-2 or TRBV6-3 and TRBJ1-5; D uncertain. The germline V gene has CDR1 MNHEY and CDR2 SVGEGT. The V end was cut by 7 bases, the J end by 6 bases, with 10 bases between. This CDR3 spans 12 amino acids. In DNA form, the CDR3 reads TGTGCCAGCACAAGACATGGTCAGCCCCAGCATTTT. Amino acid sequence: CASTRHGQPQHF.

The rearrangement joins TRBV28 to TRBJ1-1; D is perhaps TRBD1 (6 bases). Germline V CDR1 and CDR2: MDHEN, SYDVKM. Trimming took off 8 bases at V and 1 base at J, with 14 bases between the two ends. There are 14 residues in the CDR3. The CDR3 protein is CASRINRANTEAFF. The DNA for the CDR3 is TGTGCCAGCCGGATAAACAGGGCGAACACTGAAGCTTTCTTT.

This chain connects TRBV7-2 to TRBJ2-1, with 10 bases aligning to TRBD2. After removal of 1 base from V and 13 bases from J, the junction contained 7 bases not matched to a gene. The CDR3 is 14 residues long. CDR1 is SGHTA and CDR2 is FQGNSA in the germline V gene. The CDR3: CASSLVASGSLQFF. CDR3 sequence (DNA): TGTGCCAGCAGCTTAGTAGCTAGCGGGAGCCTACAGTTCTTC.

The chain combines TRBV25-1 with TRBJ2-1, with 9 bases aligning to TRBD2. The germline V gene encodes CDR1 MGHDK and CDR2 SYGVNS. The length of the CDR3 is 15 residues. Trimming removed 3 bases from V and 8 bases from J; junction bases left unmatched: 8. CDR3 protein: CASSDPRTSAYEQFF. The CDR3 nucleotides read TGTGCCAGCAGTGATCCCCGGACTAGCGCATATGAGCAGTTCTTC.

V gene TRBV28 combines with J gene TRBJ2-3, with TRBD1 matching over 9 bases. This CDR3 spans 15 amino acids. Germline-derived CDR1 and CDR2 are MDHEN and SYDVKM. With V trimmed by 4 bases and J by 3 bases, 5 bases remained unmatched. DNA for the CDR3: TGTGCCAGCAGTTCCCCGGGACAGGGAACAGATACGCAGTATTTT. Amino acids: CASSSPGQGTDTQYF.

The J gene is TRBJ1-2, the V gene TRBV24-1, with D uncertain. V shed 4 bases and J shed 8 bases, with 19 bases lying between them. Germline V gene data show CDR1 as KGHDR and CDR2 as SFDVKD. The length of the CDR3 is 15 residues. The CDR3 region is CATSEGRTPSSGYTF. The CDR3 DNA reads as TGTGCCACCAGTGAGGGCCGGACCCCGAGTTCGGGCTACACCTTC.

The rearrangement joins TRBV29-1 to TRBJ2-3; TRBD2 aligns across 9 bases. Germline V gives CDR1 SQVTM, CDR2 ANQGSEA. J gave up 0 bases and V 7 bases, and 5 bases lay outside the gene matches. There are 14 residues in the CDR3. The CDR3 region is CSADSGGSTDTQYF. The CDR3 nucleotides read TGCAGCGCCGACAGCGGGGGGAGCACAGATACGCAGTATTTT.

The chain couples TRBV5-1 to TRBJ1-1; perhaps TRBD1 as D (5 bases). Per the germline V gene, CDR1 is SGHRS and CDR2 is YFSETQ. Trimming removed 4 bases from V and 0 bases from J, with 16 bases in between. This CDR3 contains 16 residues. CDR3: CASSRTLQAVNTEAFF. CDR3 coding DNA: TGCGCCAGCAGCCGTACCCTACAGGCGGTGAACACTGAAGCTTTCTTT.

V is TRBV5-4 and J is TRBJ2-7, with D perhaps TRBD1 (5 bases). The germline CDR1 and CDR2 sequences are SGHNT and YYREEE (reference sequence). V lost 1 base and J lost 10, with 18 bases in between. CDR3 length: 14 residues. Here the CDR3 DNA reads TGTGCCAGCAGCTTGATGTCCAGGGTAGAGATCCAGTACTTC. Protein sequence: CASSLMSRVEIQYF.

This clonotype was found many times. CDR3 DNA: TGCGCCAGCAGCTTGGAGGCCAGGGCTTTGGAGACCCAGTACTTC. This gives the protein CASSLEARALETQYF. The V gene is TRBV5-1, the J gene TRBJ2-5; tentative D call: TRBD1 (5 bases). CDR3 size: 15 residues. Germline V lookup: CDR1 SGHRS, CDR2 YFSETQ. Trimming shortened V by 0 bases and J by 5 bases, and 14 bases separated the two germline ends.

The gene calls are TRBV27 and TRBJ1-4; D is ambiguous. In germline, CDR1 is MNHEY, CDR2 SMNVEV (reference sequence). The CDR3 runs to 16 residues. Deletions cut 5 bases from V and 4 bases from J, with 17 bases between. CDR3 in amino acids: CASSPGPTGYNEKLFF. In DNA form, the CDR3 reads TGTGCCAGCAGTCCCGGGCCTACCGGCTATAATGAAAAACTGTTTTTT.

This clonotype occurred once. The chain employs TRBV5-1 and TRBJ1-5; D may be TRBD1 (5 bases). CDR3 length: 16 amino acids. Trimming shortened V by 0 bases and J by 4 bases, and 14 bases separated the two germline ends. Germline V lookup: CDR1 SGHRS, CDR2 YFSETQ. The CDR3 region has the DNA TGCGCCAGCAGCTTGGACGGGACGGTGGGGAATCAGCCCCAGCATTTT. Protein product: CASSLDGTVGNQPQHF.

The chain is built from TRBV12-3 or TRBV12-4 and TRBJ2-7; maybe TRBD1 (6 bases). The CDR3 covers 14 residues. With 2 bases removed from V and 3 bases from J, the gap between germline ends came to 11 bases. This CDR3 is CASSLTGNGYEQYF. The CDR3 DNA is TGTGCCAGCAGTTTAACAGGGAACGGCTACGAGCAGTACTTC.

V and J are TRBV10-3 and TRBJ1-2; maybe TRBD1 (5 bases). The length of the CDR3 is 15 residues. Germline CDR1 reads ENHRY; CDR2 reads SYGVKD. V lost 2 bases and J 2 bases, leaving 12 bases between the germline ends. In nucleotides, the CDR3 is TGTGCCATCAGTGAGACGGGGGAGGGGAACTATGGCTACACCTTC. It specifies CAISETGEGNYGYTF.

V is TRBV27 and J is TRBJ2-3, with 10 bases aligning to TRBD2. There are 16 residues in the CDR3. The ends lost 4 bases at V and 4 bases at J; junction bases unmatched: 8. Germline V CDR1 and CDR2: MNHEY, SMNVEV (reference sequence). The CDR3 DNA reads as TGTGCCAGCAGTTCGTCTAGCGGGAGAGGGTCAGATACGCAGTATTTT. Amino acid sequence: CASSSSSGRGSDTQYF.

This rearrangement joins TRBV12-3 or TRBV12-4 to TRBJ2-3; D may match TRBD1 or TRBD2 (5 bases each). The CDR3 contains 14 residues. V lost 3 bases and J 6 bases, leaving 13 bases between the germline ends. CDR3 loop: CASSLGRARDTQYF. The CDR3 DNA reads as TGTGCCAGCAGTTTGGGGCGGGCCCGGGATACGCAGTATTTT.

This clonotype has just one count. This chain uses TRBV29-1 with TRBJ1-1; maybe TRBD1 (5 bases). V lost 4 bases and J 8 bases, leaving 11 bases between the germline ends. Germline V gene sequence: CDR1 SQVTM, CDR2 ANQGSEA. The CDR3 extends over 11 amino acids. In nucleotides, the CDR3 is TGCAGCGTTGCCCATGGGGGAGAAGCTTTCTTT. Protein: CSVAHGGEAFF.

This clonotype was counted a few times. The V and J genes are TRBV6-1 and TRBJ2-7; the match to TRBD1 covers 10 bases. The V segment lost 10 bases and the J segment 2 bases; nucleotides outside the gene matches: 5. Germline V gene data show CDR1 as MNHNS and CDR2 as SASEGT. The CDR3 has 13 residues. The CDR3 DNA reads TGTGCCACCAGCGGACAGGGGGCCTACGAGCAGTACTTC. It codes for CATSGQGAYEQYF.

This clonotype came up many times. The rearrangement uses TRBV5-1 and TRBJ2-1; TRBD2 matches 12 bases. V was pared by 3 bases and J by 7 bases, with 2 bases of the junction left unmatched. The CDR3 has 14 amino acids. CDR1 and CDR2 (germline): SGHRS, YFSETQ. The CDR3 sequence: CASSSGLAGNEQFF. CDR3 sequence (DNA): TGCGCCAGCAGCTCTGGACTAGCGGGAAATGAGCAGTTCTTC.

The rearrangement links TRBV10-3 to TRBJ2-7; D is possibly TRBD1 (5 bases). Trimming took 5 bases from V and 4 from J, leaving 9 bases between them. The CDR3 extends over 12 amino acids. Germline loops: CDR1 ENHRY, CDR2 SYGVKD. The CDR3 reads CAISTDSYEQYF. The CDR3 bases are TGTGCCATCAGTACAGACAGTTACGAGCAGTACTTC.

This clonotype has ten or more counts. The CDR3 DNA reads as TGTGCCAGCAGTCCCTCCCGTAGCGGGAGGCCCCACGAGCAGTACTTC. Its translation is CASSPSRSGRPHEQYF. The chain combines TRBV27 with TRBJ2-7, with 10 bases matching TRBD2. J gave up 5 bases and V 5 bases, and 12 bases lay outside the gene matches. Per germline, CDR1 MNHEY and CDR2 SMNVEV (reference sequence). CDR3 length equals 16 residues.

The chain has TRBV20-1 and TRBJ2-7; 11 bases agree with TRBD1. CDR3 length equals 15 residues. Trimming at V came to 3 bases and at J to 2 bases, leaving 6 bases not matched to a gene. Germline V gene sequence: CDR1 DFQATT, CDR2 SNEGSKA (reference sequence). The CDR3 loop reads CSARGQGVATYEQYF. CDR3 DNA sequence: TGCAGTGCTAGGGGACAGGGGGTTGCAACCTACGAGCAGTACTTC.

This clonotype was detected only a few times. CDR3 residues: CASSPGLSETQYF. The CDR3 bases are TGTGCCAGCAGTCCCGGACTATCCGAGACCCAGTACTTC. The chain links TRBV27 to TRBJ2-5; D perhaps matches TRBD2 (6 bases). Germline loops: CDR1 MNHEY, CDR2 SMNVEV (reference sequence). This CDR3 is built from 13 residues. Trimming took off 5 bases at V and 5 bases at J, with 12 bases between the two ends.

The chain links TRBV20-1 to TRBJ2-1; 12 nucleotides agree with TRBD2. The length of the CDR3 is 14 residues. Germline V gene sequence: CDR1 DFQATT, CDR2 SNEGSKA (reference sequence). Losses at the gene ends were 2 bases for V and 7 bases for J; bases not matched to a gene: 3. CDR3 region: CSARRGTSGNEQFF. The CDR3 DNA follows: TGCAGTGCTAGACGGGGGACTAGCGGGAATGAGCAGTTCTTC.

The chain employs TRBV12-3 or TRBV12-4 and TRBJ2-7, with 14 nucleotides matching TRBD2. V lost 7 bases and J lost 6; bases outside the gene matches: 5. The CDR3 is 14 residues long. The CDR3 sequence: CASTLTSGRGEQYF. Here the CDR3 DNA reads TGTGCCAGCACCTTGACTAGCGGGAGGGGCGAGCAGTACTTC.

The J gene is TRBJ2-7, the V gene TRBV10-2; TRBD1 aligns across 11 bases. Germline values: CDR1 WSHSY, CDR2 SAAADI. The V and J ends lost 7 bases and 2 bases, in that order; junction bases with no gene match: 7. The CDR3 consists of 15 residues. The CDR3 sequence is CASTAGQGGTYEQYF. CDR3 DNA sequence: TGCGCCAGCACCGCGGGACAGGGGGGAACCTACGAGCAGTACTTC.